The clone carrying this T cell receptor beta chain was picked up many times. As yet, its antigen is unknown. Per germline, CDR1 SEHNR and CDR2 FQNEAQ (reference sequence). V dropped 4 bases and J dropped 14; count of bases not matched to a gene: 6. This CDR3 contains 14 residues. Preparation of the TCRbeta library involved a method that used unique molecular identifiers. Via MiXCR, TCRdb re-called the PCR reads, giving one row per CDR3 protein. Of fewer than 550,000 distinct CDR3 sequences listed, 8% to 11% are singletons. This entry belongs to a study of T-cell reconstitution after alpha-beta-depleted transplantation in children. Study observations and caveats: T-cell counts and diversity at one year post-transplant came mainly from newly produced T cells.

The chain has TRBV7-9 and TRBJ2-1; 15 nucleotides align to TRBD2. The sequence derives from a child aged 2-15 years with inherited bone marrow failure, due to receive a stem cell transplant. The specimen comprised PBMCs, sampled before TCRalphabeta/CD19-depleted stem cell transplant. CDR3 amino acids: CASSSGGLAGGEFF. As DNA, the CDR3 is TGTGCCAGCAGCTCGGGGGGACTAGCGGGAGGAGAGTTCTTC.